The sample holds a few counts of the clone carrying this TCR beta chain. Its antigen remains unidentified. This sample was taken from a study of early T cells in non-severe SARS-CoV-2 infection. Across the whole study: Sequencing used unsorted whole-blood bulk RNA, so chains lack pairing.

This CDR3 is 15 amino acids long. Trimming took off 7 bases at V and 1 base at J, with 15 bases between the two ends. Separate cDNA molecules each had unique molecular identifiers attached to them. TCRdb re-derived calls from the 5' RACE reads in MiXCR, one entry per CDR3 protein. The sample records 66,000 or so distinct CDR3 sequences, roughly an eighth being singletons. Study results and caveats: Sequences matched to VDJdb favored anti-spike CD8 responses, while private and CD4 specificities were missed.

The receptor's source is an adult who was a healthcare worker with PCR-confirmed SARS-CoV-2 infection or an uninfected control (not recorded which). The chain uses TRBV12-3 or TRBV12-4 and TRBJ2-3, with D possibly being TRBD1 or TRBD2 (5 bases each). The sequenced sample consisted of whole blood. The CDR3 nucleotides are TGTGCCAGCACCACCTCCGGGGCCGGCACAGATACGCAGTATTTT. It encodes CASTTSGAGTDTQYF.